These 17 T cell receptor beta chains originate from one sample sequenced in a study of blood T cell repertoires in COVID-19. Here immunoSEQ multiplex PCR was the method, and the copy in TCRdb shows in-frame clones only, minus some. The repertoire holds 9,500 to 15,000 clones, with almost 85% as singletons. Sample: peripheral blood. The receptors here all came from a man at least 80 years old with acute or convalescent COVID-19.

The chain carries TRBV28 and TRBJ2-1; D is possibly TRBD1 (5 bases). Germline lookup yields CDR1 MDHEN and CDR2 SYDVKM. The CDR3 is made up of 15 amino acids. With 2 bases removed from V and 4 bases from J, the gap between germline ends came to 12 bases. The CDR3 protein is CASSLRQHTYNEQFF. CDR3 nucleotide sequence: TGTGCCAGCAGTTTAAGACAGCACACTTACAATGAGCAGTTCTTC.

This clone was seen a single time. The V and J genes are TRBV3-1 (or the pseudogene TRBV3-2) and TRBJ2-4; D gene uncertain. The CDR3 has 16 residues. CDR1 LGHDT and CDR2 YNNKEL come from the germline V gene (reference sequence). V lost 0 bases to trimming and J lost 0 bases, with 9 bases between them. The CDR3 bases are TGTGCCAGCAGCCAAGAACCTGAACTAGCCAAAAACATTCAGTACTTC. Its protein is CASSQEPELAKNIQYF.

The chain joins TRBV4-2 to TRBJ2-3; no clear D. The V and J ends lost 0 bases and 6 bases respectively, with 10 bases between them. Germline values: CDR1 LGHNA, CDR2 YNFKEQ. The CDR3 is 14 residues long. Here the CDR3 reads CASSQDIGWDTQYF. The CDR3 DNA reads TGTGCCAGCAGCCAAGATATCGGGTGGGATACGCAGTATTTT.

The V gene is TRBV7-3, the J gene TRBJ2-1; D uncertain. The CDR3 is 11 residues long. Trimming pared 7 bases from V and 7 bases from J, leaving 8 bases between. The germline gives CDR1 SGHTA, CDR2 FQGTGA. The CDR3 loop reads CASIVVNEQFF. DNA for the CDR3: TGTGCCAGCATCGTAGTGAATGAGCAGTTCTTC.

The CDR3 is CASSNYRWSGNTIYF. Written as DNA, the CDR3 is TGTGCCAGCAGCAATTACAGGTGGTCTGGAAACACCATATATTTT. V is TRBV21-1 and J is TRBJ1-3; the table calls TRBD1, which could not be checked here. TRBV21-1 is a documented pseudogene. This CDR3 is 15 amino acids long.

V and J are TRBV6-5 and TRBJ1-2, with D perhaps matching TRBD1 (5 bases). The CDR3 spans 14 residues. V lost 6 bases to trimming and J lost 2 bases, with 13 bases between them. From germline, CDR1 is MNHEY and CDR2 SVGAGI. CDR3: CASRYQGTNYGYTF. The CDR3 DNA reads TGTGCCAGCAGATATCAGGGAACCAACTATGGCTACACCTTC.

V usage is TRBV7-6 and J usage is TRBJ2-5; 9 bases match TRBD1. The CDR3 sequence is 15 residues long. With V trimmed by 2 bases and J by 5 bases, 6 bases remained unmatched. CDR1 is SGHVS and CDR2 is FNYEAQ in the germline V gene. The CDR3 DNA sequence: TGTGCCAGCAGCTTACGGGACAGGGTGTCGGAGACCCAGTACTTC. Protein sequence: CASSLRDRVSETQYF. Drawing the rest from reference TRBV7-6 and TRBJ2-5, the complete variable domain is GAGVSQSPRYKVTKRGQDVALRCDPISGHVSLYWYRQALGQGPEFLTYFNYEAQQDKSGLPNDRFSAERPEGSISTLTIQRTEQRDSAMYRCASSLRDRVSETQYFGPGTRLLVL.

The V and J genes are TRBV19 and TRBJ1-3; tentative D call: TRBD1 (5 bases). The germline V gene has CDR1 LNHDA and CDR2 SQIVND (reference sequence). The CDR3 has 14 amino acids. Trimming cost V 4 bases and J 2 bases, with 9 bases left between them. CDR3 nucleotides: TGTGCCAGTAGTAACGGGGGAACTGGAAACACCATATATTTT. It yields the protein CASSNGGTGNTIYF.

The V and J genes are TRBV6-6 and TRBJ1-3; D may be TRBD1 (5 bases). Trimming took off 6 bases at V and 8 bases at J, with 14 bases between the two ends. The germline CDR1 and CDR2 sequences are MNHNY and SVGAGI (reference sequence). This CDR3 spans 13 amino acids. Written as DNA, the CDR3 is TGTGCCAGCAGACAGGAACCTTGGGACACCATATATTTT. Its translation is CASRQEPWDTIYF.

The rearrangement uses TRBV7-2 and TRBJ2-1, with 9 bases that match TRBD2. The germline gives CDR1 SGHTA, CDR2 FQGNSA. The CDR3 contains 18 residues. The J segment lost 8 bases and the V segment lost 3 bases, leaving 17 bases of the junction unmatched. The CDR3 spells CASSFGSGGRGGRDEQFF. The CDR3 DNA follows: TGTGCCAGCAGCTTTGGTAGCGGGGGCCGAGGAGGGAGGGATGAGCAGTTCTTC.

The rearrangement links TRBV5-7 to TRBJ2-5; weak D call: TRBD1 (6 bases). TRBV5-7 is identified as an open reading frame with a role that is uncertain. V shed 0 bases and J shed 2 bases, with 11 bases lying between them. The CDR3 loop spans 15 amino acids. The CDR3 protein is CASSLDRARQETQYF. The CDR3 DNA reads TGTGCCAGCAGCTTGGACAGGGCGAGGCAAGAGACCCAGTACTTC.

V is TRBV6-6 and J is TRBJ1-1; D unresolved. The length of the CDR3 is 16 residues. The ends were cut back, 2 bases at V and 6 bases at J, with 19 bases in the middle. Germline CDR1 MNHNY, CDR2 SVGAGI (reference sequence). CDR3 nucleotide sequence: TGTGCCAGCAGTTACATGTCTTCCGATTTAGCGGCTGAAGCTTTCTTT. Its translation: CASSYMSSDLAAEAFF.

The chain couples TRBV19 to TRBJ1-4, with D hard to call. V was pared by 7 bases and J by 8 bases, with 14 bases between. The CDR3 runs 13 residues. CDR1 is LNHDA and CDR2 is SQIVND in the germline V gene (reference sequence). CDR3 nucleotide sequence: TGTGCCAGTACCATTAAGGTCGGGGAAAAACTGTTTTTT. Its translation is CASTIKVGEKLFF.

The gene calls are TRBV4-2 and TRBJ2-3; the D is unclear. V dropped 3 bases and J dropped 4 bases, with 5 bases sitting between them. Germline CDR1 is LGHNA and CDR2 is YNFKEQ. The CDR3 spans 12 residues. The CDR3 region has the DNA TGTGCCAGCAGCCAGGCTCCAGATACGCAGTATTTT. Translating gives CASSQAPDTQYF.

The chain recombines TRBV3-1 (or the pseudogene TRBV3-2) with TRBJ2-3, with 7 bases identical to TRBD2. The CDR3 spans 16 residues. CDR1 is LGHDT, CDR2 YNNKEL, per germline (reference sequence). V trimming: 4 bases; J trimming: 5 bases; junction bases outside the gene matches: 12. The CDR3 loop is CASSPGPRAGRDTQYF. The CDR3 coding sequence is TGTGCCAGCAGCCCTGGCCCTCGAGCGGGGAGAGATACGCAGTATTTT.

This chain links TRBV5-1 with TRBJ1-1; 7 bases match TRBD1. The ends lost 4 bases at V and 1 base at J; junction bases unmatched: 7. CDR1 SGHRS and CDR2 YFSETQ come from the germline V gene. This CDR3 has 15 amino acids. The CDR3 spells CASSEGTEPNTEAFF. The CDR3, as DNA: TGCGCCAGCAGCGAAGGGACAGAGCCGAACACTGAAGCTTTCTTT. The variable domain in full, completed from reference TRBV5-1 and TRBJ1-1, reads KAGVTQTPRYLIKTRGQQVTLSCSPISGHRSVSWYQQTPGQGLQFLFEYFSETQRNKGNFPGRFSGRQFSNSRSEMNVSTLELGDSALYLCASSEGTEPNTEAFFGQGTRLTVV.

The chain has TRBV3-1 (or the pseudogene TRBV3-2) and TRBJ1-2, with a weak D call TRBD1 (6 bases). Germline V gives CDR1 LGHDT, CDR2 YNNKEL (reference sequence). The CDR3 is made up of 11 amino acids. Trimming removed 6 bases from V and 4 bases from J, with 6 bases in between. The CDR3 bases are TGTGCCAGCAGACAGGGCTATGGCTACACCTTC. It specifies CASRQGYGYTF.